These 4 T cell receptor beta chains originate from one sample sequenced in a study of cytomegalovirus exposure and HLA in healthy donors (dated by TCRdb to about 2017). The library was prepared using the immunoSEQ multiplex PCR assay. The multiplex PCR relied on a mix of 60 forward primers for TCR Vbeta segments and 13 reverse primers for TCR Jbeta segments. TCRdb carries this immuneACCESS record with in-frame sequences only. Its versions omit some clonotypes, under half of them owing to an unresolved V gene in the studies checked, with the rest unexplained. In all, the sample holds about 100,000 clones, and 75% to 80% of those were seen once. Clones ranked in the top ten supply 5.8% of the sample. The source material was PBMCs. The receptors were gathered from a man in his fifties or sixties in good health and CMV-seropositive.

This chain connects TRBV4-1 to TRBJ2-1; 10 nucleotides match TRBD1. The germline CDR1 and CDR2 sequences are MGHRA and YSYEKL. J gave up 7 bases and V 6 bases, and 3 bases lay outside the gene matches. There are 13 residues in the CDR3. The CDR3 DNA follows: TGCGCCAGCAGGGACAGGGGGAGGAATGAGCAGTTCTTC. Protein: CASRDRGRNEQFF.

The V gene is TRBV6-5, the J gene TRBJ1-4; 8 positions match TRBD1. This CDR3 is built from 14 residues. The trim removed 5 bases at V and 8 bases at J, leaving 7 bases unmatched. The V gene's germline CDR1 is MNHEY and CDR2 SVGAGI. The CDR3 here is CASSPGQGFEKLFF. The CDR3 DNA reads TGTGCCAGCAGTCCCGGACAGGGTTTCGAAAAACTGTTTTTT.

The gene calls are TRBV28 and TRBJ2-1; TRBD2 aligns across 8 bases. The CDR3 totals 14 residues. Germline CDR1 is MDHEN and CDR2 is SYDVKM. V lost 5 bases to trimming and J lost 2 bases; unmatched junction nucleotides: 2. For the CDR3, the DNA is TGTGCCAGCAGTCGGGGACTAGCCTACAATGAGCAGTTCTTC. It yields the protein CASSRGLAYNEQFF.

In its sample, this clone was seen once. The chain employs TRBV4-2 and TRBJ2-3; the match to TRBD2 covers 8 bases. The CDR3 contains 15 residues. V dropped 2 bases and J dropped 2; count of bases not matched to a gene: 3. Germline CDR1 is LGHNA and CDR2 is YNFKEQ. For the CDR3, the DNA is TGTGCCAGCAGCCAAACCGGGGGGGCCACAGATACGCAGTATTTT. Protein product: CASSQTGGATDTQYF.